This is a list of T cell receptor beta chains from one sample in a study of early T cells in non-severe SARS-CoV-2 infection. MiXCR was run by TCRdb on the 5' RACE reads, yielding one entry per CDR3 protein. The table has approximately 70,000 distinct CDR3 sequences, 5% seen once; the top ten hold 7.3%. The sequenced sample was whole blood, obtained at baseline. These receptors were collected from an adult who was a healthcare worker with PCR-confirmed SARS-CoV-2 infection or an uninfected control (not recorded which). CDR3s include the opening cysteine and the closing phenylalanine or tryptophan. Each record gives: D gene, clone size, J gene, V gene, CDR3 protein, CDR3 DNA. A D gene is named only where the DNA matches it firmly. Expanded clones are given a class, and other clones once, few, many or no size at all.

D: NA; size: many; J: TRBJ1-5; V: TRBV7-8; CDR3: CASSFSFGGSNQPQHF; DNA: TGTGCCAGCAGCTTTTCGTTCGGGGGTAGCAATCAGCCCCAGCATTTT
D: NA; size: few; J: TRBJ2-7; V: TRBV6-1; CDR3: CASKLGSVSYEQYF; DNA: TGTGCCAGCAAGCTGGGTAGCGTCTCCTACGAGCAGTACTTC
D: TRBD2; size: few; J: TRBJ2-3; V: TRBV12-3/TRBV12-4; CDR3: CASSLYGRARDTQYF; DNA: TGTGCCAGCAGTTTATACGGGAGGGCCAGAGATACGCAGTATTTT
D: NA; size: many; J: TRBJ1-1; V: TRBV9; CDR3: CASSVVGKNEAFF; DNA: TGTGCCAGCAGCGTAGTCGGCAAGAACGAAGCTTTCTTT
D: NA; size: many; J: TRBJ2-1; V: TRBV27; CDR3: CASSLTRYNEQFF; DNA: TGTGCCAGCAGTTTAACTCGCTACAATGAGCAGTTCTTC
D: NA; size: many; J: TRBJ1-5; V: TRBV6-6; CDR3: CASSSSGVGNQPQHF; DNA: TGTGCCAGCAGCTCATCAGGGGTAGGGAATCAGCCCCAGCATTTT
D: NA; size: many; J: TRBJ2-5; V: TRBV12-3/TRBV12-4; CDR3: CASSLPTEQETQYF; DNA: TGTGCCAGCAGTTTGCCCACGGAACAAGAGACCCAGTACTTC
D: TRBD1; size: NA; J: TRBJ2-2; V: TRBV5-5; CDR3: CASRGDRGRSGELFF; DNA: TGTGCCAGCAGAGGGGACAGGGGTCGGTCCGGGGAGCTGTTTTTT
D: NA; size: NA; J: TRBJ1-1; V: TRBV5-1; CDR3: CASSSPGVNTEAFF; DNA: TGCGCCAGCAGCTCGCCGGGGGTGAACACTGAAGCTTTCTTT
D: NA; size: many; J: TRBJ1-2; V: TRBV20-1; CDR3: CSAAPGGSYGYTF; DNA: TGCAGTGCTGCCCCGGGAGGATCCTATGGCTACACCTTC
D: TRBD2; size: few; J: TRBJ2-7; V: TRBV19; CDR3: CASSRLAGAYEQYF; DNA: TGTGCCAGTAGTCGGCTAGCGGGCGCCTACGAGCAGTACTTC
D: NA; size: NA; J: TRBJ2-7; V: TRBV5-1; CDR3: CASSLSVSSEQYF; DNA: TGCGCCAGCAGCTTATCTGTTTCTTCCGAGCAGTACTTC
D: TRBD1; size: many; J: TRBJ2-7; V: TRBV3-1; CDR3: CASSQKDRTYEQYF; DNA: TGTGCCAGCAGCCAAAAGGACAGGACCTACGAGCAGTACTTC
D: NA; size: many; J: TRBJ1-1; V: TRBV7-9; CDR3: CASSDSLSSGTEAFF; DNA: TGTGCCAGCAGTGACAGCCTGTCATCTGGCACTGAAGCTTTCTTT
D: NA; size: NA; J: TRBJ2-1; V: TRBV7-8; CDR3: CASSLAASSYNEQFF; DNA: TGTGCCAGCAGCTTAGCGGCAAGCTCCTACAATGAGCAGTTCTTC
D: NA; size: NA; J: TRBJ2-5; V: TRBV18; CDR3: CASSRGAEYQETQYF; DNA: TGTGCCAGCTCGCGAGGGGCGGAGTACCAAGAGACCCAGTACTTC
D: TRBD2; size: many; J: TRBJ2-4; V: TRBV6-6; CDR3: CASSYLEGLAGEWVNIQYF; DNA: TGTGCCAGCAGTTACTTGGAAGGACTAGCGGGAGAATGGGTTAACATTCAGTACTTC
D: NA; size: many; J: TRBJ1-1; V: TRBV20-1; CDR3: CSASTGTLEAFF; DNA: TGCAGTGCTAGTACAGGTACACTTGAAGCTTTCTTT
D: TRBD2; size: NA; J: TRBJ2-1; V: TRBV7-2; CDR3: CASSQSGRDANEQFF; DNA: TGTGCCAGCAGCCAAAGCGGGAGGGATGCCAATGAGCAGTTCTTC
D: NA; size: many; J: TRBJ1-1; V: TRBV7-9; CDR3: CASSLENTEAFF; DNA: TGTGCCAGCAGCCTAGAGAACACTGAAGCTTTCTTT
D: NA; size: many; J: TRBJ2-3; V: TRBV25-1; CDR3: CASTVSTDTQYF; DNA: TGTGCCAGCACGGTCAGCACAGATACGCAGTATTTT
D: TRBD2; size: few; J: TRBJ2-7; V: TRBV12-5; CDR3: CASGRGGSSYEQYF; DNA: TGTGCTAGTGGTCGCGGGGGGAGCTCCTACGAGCAGTACTTC
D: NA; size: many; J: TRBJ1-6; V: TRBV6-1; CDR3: CASSDLDRATSPLHF; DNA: TGTGCCAGCAGTGACCTGGACAGAGCAACGTCACCCCTCCACTTT
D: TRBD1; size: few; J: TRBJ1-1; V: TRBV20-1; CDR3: CSARVQTGRDTEAFF; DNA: TGCAGTGCTAGAGTGCAGACAGGGAGGGACACTGAAGCTTTCTTT
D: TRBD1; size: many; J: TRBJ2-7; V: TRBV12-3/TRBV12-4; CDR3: CASSPVGPTGFEQYF; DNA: TGTGCCAGCAGCCCAGTGGGGCCGACAGGGTTCGAGCAGTACTTC
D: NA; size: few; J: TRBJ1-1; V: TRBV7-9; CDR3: CASSLSGANTEAFF; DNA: TGTGCCAGCAGCTTGTCAGGGGCTAACACTGAAGCTTTCTTT
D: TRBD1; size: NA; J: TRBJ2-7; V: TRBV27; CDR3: CASSRTGAGNYEQYF; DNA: TGTGCCAGCAGCAGAACAGGGGCCGGGAACTACGAGCAGTACTTC
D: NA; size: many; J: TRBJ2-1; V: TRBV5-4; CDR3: CASSVGSHNEQFF; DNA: TGTGCCAGCAGCGTGGGCAGCCACAATGAGCAGTTCTTC
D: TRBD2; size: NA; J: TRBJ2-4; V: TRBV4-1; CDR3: CASSQVLGAGGKNIQYF; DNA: TGCGCCAGCAGCCAAGTATTAGGAGCGGGAGGCAAAAACATTCAGTACTTC
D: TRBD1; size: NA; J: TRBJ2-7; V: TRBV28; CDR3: CASAQGGNFRSQYF; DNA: TGTGCCAGCGCACAGGGGGGAAATTTTCGTTCGCAGTACTTC
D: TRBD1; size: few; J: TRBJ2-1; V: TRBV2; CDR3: CASSVDLGTGPASGRSYNEQFF; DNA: TGTGCCAGCAGTGTCGACTTGGGGACAGGGCCTGCTAGCGGCCGCTCCTACAATGAGCAGTTCTTC
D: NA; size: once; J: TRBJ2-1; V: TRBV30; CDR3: CARSGTYNEQFF; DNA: TGTGCCCGGAGTGGTACGTACAATGAGCAGTTCTTC
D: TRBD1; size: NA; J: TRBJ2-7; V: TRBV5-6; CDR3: CASSWTGAPYEQYF; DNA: TGTGCCAGCAGCTGGACAGGGGCCCCCTACGAGCAGTACTTC
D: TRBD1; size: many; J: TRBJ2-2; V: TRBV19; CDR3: CASSSTGDAGELFF; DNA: TGTGCCAGTAGTTCGACAGGGGACGCCGGGGAGCTGTTTTTT
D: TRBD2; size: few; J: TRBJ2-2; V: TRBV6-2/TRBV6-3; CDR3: CASSRLTSEVTGELFF; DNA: TGTGCCAGCAGCCGTCTTACTAGCGAGGTAACCGGGGAGCTGTTTTTT
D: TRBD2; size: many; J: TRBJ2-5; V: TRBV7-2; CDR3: CASSFGLAGARETQYF; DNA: TGTGCCAGCAGCTTTGGTCTAGCGGGAGCCAGAGAGACCCAGTACTTC
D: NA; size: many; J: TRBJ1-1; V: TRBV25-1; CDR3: CASSEWGADTEAFF; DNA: TGTGCCAGCAGTGAATGGGGCGCGGACACTGAAGCTTTCTTT
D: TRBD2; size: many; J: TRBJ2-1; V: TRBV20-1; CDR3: CSAVLAGGRNEQFF; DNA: TGCAGTGCTGTACTAGCGGGAGGGCGGAATGAGCAGTTCTTC
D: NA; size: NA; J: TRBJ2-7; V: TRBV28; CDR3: CASRLRGDPYEQYF; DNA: TGTGCCAGCAGGTTACGAGGGGACCCCTACGAGCAGTACTTC
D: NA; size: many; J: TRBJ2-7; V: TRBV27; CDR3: CASSTGRSYEQYF; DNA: TGTGCCAGCAGTACGGGCCGCTCCTACGAGCAGTACTTC
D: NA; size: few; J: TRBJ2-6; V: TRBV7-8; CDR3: CASSLVGGTGANVLTF; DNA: TGTGCCAGCAGCTTAGTAGGGGGGACTGGGGCCAACGTCCTGACTTTC
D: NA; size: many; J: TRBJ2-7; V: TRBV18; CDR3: CASSPRSTGRSYEQYF; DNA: TGTGCCAGCTCACCACGGTCGACAGGCCGGTCCTACGAGCAGTACTTC
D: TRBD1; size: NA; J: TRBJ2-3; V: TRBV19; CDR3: CASTPRRTGGGTDTQYF; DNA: TGTGCCAGTACCCCGCGGAGGACAGGCGGAGGCACAGATACGCAGTATTTT